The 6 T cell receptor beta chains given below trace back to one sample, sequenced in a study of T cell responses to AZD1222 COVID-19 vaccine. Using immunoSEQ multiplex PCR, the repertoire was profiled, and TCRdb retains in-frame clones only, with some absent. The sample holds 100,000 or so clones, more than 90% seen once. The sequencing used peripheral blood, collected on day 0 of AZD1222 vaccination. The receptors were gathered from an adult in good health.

The CDR3 reads CASSLGGLAGTDTQYF. Written as DNA, the CDR3 is TGTGCCAGCAGCTTAGGGGGACTAGCGGGGACAGATACGCAGTATTTT. The genes are TRBV7-8 and TRBJ2-3; 13 bases match TRBD2. The J segment lost 3 bases and the V segment lost 1 base, leaving 1 base of the junction unmatched. Germline V CDR1 and CDR2: SGHVS, FQNEAQ. This CDR3 has 16 residues.

DNA for the CDR3: TGTGCCAGCAGCCCCCCCTTGGGTAACGGTAATGAAAAACTGTTTTTT. Its translation: CASSPPLGNGNEKLFF. The V and J genes are TRBV5-4 and TRBJ1-4; D ambiguous. Trimming stripped 4 bases from V and 4 bases from J, with 17 bases between. The CDR3 has 16 residues. CDR1 is SGHNT and CDR2 is YYREEE in the germline V gene (reference sequence).

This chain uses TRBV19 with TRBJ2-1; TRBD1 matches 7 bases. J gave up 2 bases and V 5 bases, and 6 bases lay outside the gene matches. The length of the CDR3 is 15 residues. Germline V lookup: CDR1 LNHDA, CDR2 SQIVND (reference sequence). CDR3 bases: TGTGCCAGTAGTTGGACCGGGACAGCCTACAATGAGCAGTTCTTC. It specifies CASSWTGTAYNEQFF.

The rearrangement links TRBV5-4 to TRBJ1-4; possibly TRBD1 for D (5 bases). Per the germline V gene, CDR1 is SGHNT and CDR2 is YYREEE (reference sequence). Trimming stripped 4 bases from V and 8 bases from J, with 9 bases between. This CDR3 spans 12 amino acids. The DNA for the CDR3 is TGTGCCAGCAGCAATTGGGGGGAAAAACTGTTTTTT. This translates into CASSNWGEKLFF.

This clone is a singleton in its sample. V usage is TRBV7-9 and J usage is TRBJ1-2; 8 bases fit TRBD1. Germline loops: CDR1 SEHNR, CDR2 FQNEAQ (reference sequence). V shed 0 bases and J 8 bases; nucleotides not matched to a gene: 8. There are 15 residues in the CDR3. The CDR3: CASSLAGTGASGYTF. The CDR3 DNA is TGTGCCAGCAGCTTAGCGGGGACAGGTGCGTCGGGCTACACCTTC.

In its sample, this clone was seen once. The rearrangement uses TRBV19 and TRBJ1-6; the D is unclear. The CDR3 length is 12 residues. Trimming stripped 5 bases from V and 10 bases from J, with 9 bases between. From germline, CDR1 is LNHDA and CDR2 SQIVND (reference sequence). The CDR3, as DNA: TGTGCCAGTAGTTCAGGTCAATCACCCCTCCACTTT. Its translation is CASSSGQSPLHF.